Shown below are 8 T cell receptor beta chains from a single sample sequenced in a study of shared clonotypes between healthy human individuals. Only in-frame clones appear in the TCRdb table, and some are missing; sequencing was by immunoSEQ multiplex PCR. This sample has nearly 500,000 clones, with 60% to 85% found just once. The sequenced sample was PBMCs. The receptors here all came from a woman in her 40s in good health. Some clones in this sample may be carry-over from other donors' samples.

A few counts support this clone. The V gene is TRBV18, the J gene TRBJ2-7; 8 bases fit TRBD2. V shed 2 bases, J shed 7 bases, and the junction held 7 bases outside the gene matches. Germline lookup yields CDR1 KGHSH and CDR2 LQKENI. CDR3 length: 14 residues. DNA for the CDR3: TGTGCCAGCTCACCAGAGCGGGAGTGGGAGGAGCAGTACTTC. Its translation: CASSPEREWEEQYF.

The chain is built from TRBV30 and TRBJ2-3; tentative D call: TRBD2 (7 bases). Per the germline V gene, CDR1 is GTSNPN and CDR2 is SVGIG (reference sequence). The CDR3 runs to 15 residues. V lost 4 bases and J 1 base, leaving 15 bases between the germline ends. CDR3 in amino acids: CAWTRGTMGTDTQYF. CDR3 sequence (DNA): TGTGCCTGGACGAGGGGGACTATGGGCACAGATACGCAGTATTTT.

Regarding this clone: The conserved closing phenylalanine or tryptophan is absent in this CDR3, likely reflecting a read error. The rearrangement uses TRBV28 and TRBJ1-2; D gene unclear. Germline assignment: CDR1 MDHEN and CDR2 SYDVKM. Between the trimmed V and J ends, which lost 4 bases and 0 bases, there was a span of 9 bases. The CDR3 totals 14 residues. The CDR3 sequence: CASSSSPPNYGYTL. CDR3 in DNA: TGTGCCAGCAGTTCTTCCCCTCCTAACTATGGCTACACCCTC.

The chain couples TRBV4-1 to TRBJ1-1, with D unclear. CDR3 length: 13 residues. Trimming cost V 0 bases and J 6 bases, with 8 bases left between them. Per germline, CDR1 MGHRA and CDR2 YSYEKL. CDR3 sequence reads: CASSQDREAEAFF. The CDR3 nucleotides are TGCGCCAGCAGCCAAGATCGGGAGGCTGAAGCTTTCTTT.

The chain combines TRBV27 with TRBJ2-3; D is unresolved. This CDR3 region has 13 residues. Germline CDR1 and CDR2: MNHEY and SMNVEV (reference sequence). V was clipped by 5 bases and J by 1 base, with 7 bases between them. The CDR3: CASSITGTDTQYF. The CDR3, as DNA: TGTGCCAGCAGTATAACGGGCACAGATACGCAGTATTTT.

A few counts support this clone. This chain joins TRBV4-1 and TRBJ2-7; TRBD1 matches 10 bases. The CDR3 has 16 residues. Germline lookup yields CDR1 MGHRA and CDR2 YSYEKL. The V segment lost 3 bases and the J segment 3 bases; nucleotides outside the gene matches: 8. CDR3 amino acids: CASSQGTGATNYEQYF. The CDR3 coding sequence is TGCGCCAGCAGCCAGGGGACAGGGGCGACCAACTACGAGCAGTACTTC.

This clone was recorded many times. The chain uses TRBV6-1 and TRBJ2-7; D assignment may be TRBD1 or TRBD2 (6 bases each). This CDR3 comprises 15 residues. Germline assignment: CDR1 MNHNS and CDR2 SASEGT. Trimming took off 5 bases at V and 0 bases at J, with 14 bases between the two ends. The CDR3 bases are TGTGCCAGCAGTAGCGAGCCGGGGGCCTCCTACGAGCAGTACTTC. Protein: CASSSEPGASYEQYF.

The chain couples TRBV7-3 to TRBJ2-3; TRBD1 matches at 8 bases. This CDR3 has 14 amino acids. Germline V CDR1 and CDR2: SGHTA, FQGTGA. V trimming: 1 base; J trimming: 5 bases; junction bases outside the gene matches: 2. CDR3 residues: CASSLRQGKDTQYF. The DNA for the CDR3 is TGTGCCAGCAGCTTAAGACAGGGGAAAGATACGCAGTATTTT.